This TCR beta chain was observed in a study of CD8+ T cells in alopecia areata. This clone occurred a few times. Treatment indicated: oral pan-JAK inhibitor, 5-10 mg twice daily. Extraction of RNA preceded its reverse transcription into cDNA, which served as the sequencing template. Method: immunoSEQ multiplex PCR; TCRdb's copy keeps in-frame clones and lacks some. The table shows some 200,000 clones, with 50% to 60% occurring only once. This clonotype was sampled from a human donor with alopecia areata. Sequences were derived from CD4+ T cells sorted from blood, sampled at week 4, from a patient treated with tofacitinib.

The CDR3 DNA is TGTGCCAGCAGCGGATTAAGCGTGGGAGGCTACACCTTC. The encoded protein is CASSGLSVGGYTF. The rearrangement uses TRBV9 and TRBJ1-2, with no clear D. Trimming removed 3 bases from V and 8 bases from J, with 14 bases in between. The CDR3 has 13 amino acids. CDR1 SGDLS and CDR2 YYNGEE come from the germline V gene.